The present T cell receptor (beta chain) was sequenced within a study of cytomegalovirus exposure and HLA in healthy donors. Looking at the study overall: Early released data had roughly 81 million unique TCRs, all coming from HLA-typed donors. Study-wide results and limits: Being productive about 90% or about 30% of the time was typical of most TCR beta V segments in an earlier analysis. Solely CMV serostatus was available to characterize immune exposure.

Germline CDR1 and CDR2: SGHAT and FQDESV (reference sequence). Trimming removed 3 bases from V and 3 bases from J, with 6 bases in between. The CDR3 sequence is 12 residues long. Both 60 Vbeta primers and 13 Jbeta primers went into the PCR. Sequencing was performed with immunoSEQ multiplex PCR; in TCRdb, only in-frame clones are kept and a portion is missing. The sample shows roughly 160,000 clones, just under 80% of them seen only once. A note on this clone: Antigen: not known.

The chain is built from TRBV11-1 and TRBJ2-7, with D tentatively TRBD2 (5 bases). Sequencing used PBMCs. The sequence was obtained from a man aged 25-45 years in good health and CMV-seronegative. The CDR3 loop reads CASSLGDYEQYF. Written as DNA, the CDR3 is TGTGCCAGCAGCTTGGGAGACTACGAGCAGTACTTC. Combining the CDR3 with reference TRBV11-1 and TRBJ2-7 gives the whole variable domain EAEVAQSPRYKITEKSQAVAFWCDPISGHATLYWYRQILGQGPELLVQFQDESVVDDSQLPKDRFSAERLKGVDSTLKIQPAELGDSAMYLCASSLGDYEQYFGPGTRLTVT.